This TCR beta chain was recovered during a study of shared clonotypes between healthy human individuals. General study findings and limits: The sharing of approximately 5.1% of naive CD4 clonotypes was seen across several donors.

Generated by immunoSEQ multiplex PCR, the TCRdb table keeps only in-frame clones and is missing some. The sample contains approximately 1.5 million clones, approximately 98.5% of which appear only once. Points on this clone: Antigen specificity is unknown.

The receptor's source is a man aged 30 to 39 in good health. Sequences were obtained from naive CD4+ T cells sorted from blood. The subset is: CD45RA+ positively selected.

The CDR3: CASSDPGEQYF. CDR3 nucleotide sequence: TGTGCCAGCAGTGATCCGGGCGAGCAGTACTTC. The gene calls are TRBV2 and TRBJ2-7, with D hard to call. Germline CDR1 and CDR2: SNHLY and FYNNEI. The CDR3 is 11 amino acids. The V gene lost 3 bases and the J gene lost 6 bases, with 6 bases spanning the gap.